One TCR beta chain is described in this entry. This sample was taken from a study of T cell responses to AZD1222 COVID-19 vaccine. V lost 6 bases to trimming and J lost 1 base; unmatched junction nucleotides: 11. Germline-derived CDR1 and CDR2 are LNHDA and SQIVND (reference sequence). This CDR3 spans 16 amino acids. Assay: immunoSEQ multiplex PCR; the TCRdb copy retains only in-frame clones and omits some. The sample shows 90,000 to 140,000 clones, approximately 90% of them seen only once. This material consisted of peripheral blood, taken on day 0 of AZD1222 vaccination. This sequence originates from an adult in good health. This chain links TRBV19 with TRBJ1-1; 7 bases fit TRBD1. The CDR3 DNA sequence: TGTGCCAGTAGCAGACCGGGACAGCGAACGAACACTGAAGCTTTCTTT. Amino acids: CASSRPGQRTNTEAFF.